The clone carrying this T cell receptor beta chain has just a few counts. As yet, its antigen is unknown. The data belong to a study of identifying expanded T cells in peripheral blood. The CDR3 sequence is 12 residues long. Germline V lookup: CDR1 SGHNT, CDR2 YYREEE (reference sequence). The V gene end was trimmed by 3 bases and the J gene end by 4 bases; junction bases not matched to a gene: 0. Measured with immunoSEQ multiplex PCR; TCRdb has only the in-frame clones, and not every one. The sample holds around 76,000 clones; roughly 90% are singletons and the top ten take over 2.5%. Study outcomes and limitations: Roughly two-week clone count variance significantly increased as total template count grew.

No infections or other immune events were documented during collection. The chain employs TRBV5-4 and TRBJ1-2, with 7 bases that match TRBD1. Sequenced material: blood. The receptor's source is a person aged 18 to 75 in good health. Here the CDR3 reads CASSYRGYGYTF. CDR3 DNA sequence: TGTGCCAGCAGCTACAGGGGCTATGGCTACACCTTC.